This is a list of T cell receptor beta chains from one sample in a study of CD8+ T cells in alopecia areata. Some clones are missing from TCRdb's copy, which holds only in-frame ones; the method was immunoSEQ multiplex PCR. The sample has about 280,000 clones, 58% seen once. The source material was CD4+ T cells sorted from blood, sampled at week 24, from a patient treated with tofacitinib. The receptors stem from a human donor with alopecia areata. CDR3s include the opening cysteine and the closing phenylalanine or tryptophan. D genes are given only for firm matches. Rows give clone size only sometimes, using once, few, many, or a class for an expanded clone.

>TRBJ2-7|TRBV29-1|-|TRBD1
TGCAGCGTCGGGACAGTTTCCTACGAGCAGTACTTC
CSVGTVSYEQYF
>TRBJ2-7|TRBV30|-|-
TGTGCCTGGAGTGTTTCGGGCTCCTACGAGCAGTACTTC
CAWSVSGSYEQYF
>TRBJ2-2|TRBV30|once|TRBD2
TGTGCCTGGAGTACCGGACTAGCGGGGGGACTCACCGGGGAGCTGTTTTTT
CAWSTGLAGGLTGELFF
>TRBJ1-1|TRBV7-9|-|-
TGTGCCAGCAGCTTAAAAAGGGACACTGAAGCTTTCTTT
CASSLKRDTEAFF
>TRBJ2-1|TRBV7-9|few|TRBD2
TGTGCCAGCAGCCCTAGGGCCCAAAGACTAGCGGGGGGGCCTGTTGAGCAGTTCTTC
CASSPRAQRLAGGPVEQFF
>TRBJ2-3|TRBV7-4|-|TRBD2
TGTGCCAGCAGCCCCACTAGCGGGGGGGCGTCAGATACGCAGTATTTT
CASSPTSGGASDTQYF
>TRBJ1-2|TRBV9|-|-
TGTGCCAGCAGTCAAGGCGGGCTTTATGGCTACACCTTC
CASSQGGLYGYTF
>TRBJ1-2|TRBV7-2|-|-
TGTGCCAGCAGCTTAGATAGGACAGTTCCTAGCTATGGCTACACCTTC
CASSLDRTVPSYGYTF
>TRBJ2-7|TRBV7-2|-|-
TGTGCCAGCAGCTTACCCGGAGGAGGACCACCTACGAAGCAGTACTTC
CASSLPGGGPPTKQYF
>TRBJ1-4|TRBV9|-|-
TGTGCCAGCAGCGCGACAGGTGCTGCCCATGAAAAACTGTTTTTT
CASSATGAAHEKLFF
>TRBJ1-2|TRBV9|-|TRBD1
TGTGCCAGCAGCGGGGGCCCGGGACAGTGGGACTATGGCTACACCTTC
CASSGGPGQWDYGYTF
>TRBJ2-5|TRBV6-5|-|-
TGTGCCAGCAGGACAACAGGGCGGAGTGGAGAGACCCAGTACTTC
CASRTTGRSGETQYF
>TRBJ2-5|TRBV6-5|-|-
TGTGCCAGCAGTTACGACAGCACTGACCCCGGGGGCCAGTACTTC
CASSYDSTDPGGQYF
>TRBJ2-2|TRBV7-2|few|TRBD2
TGTGCCAGCAGCTCTAATAGCGGGGGGAACACCGGGGAGCTGTTTTTT
CASSSNSGGNTGELFF
>TRBJ2-3|TRBV7-2|-|-
TGTGCCAGCAGCTCTACTAAGACTAGTGGCACAGATACGCAGTATTTT
CASSSTKTSGTDTQYF
>TRBJ1-6|TRBV5-1|-|TRBD1
TGCGCCAGCAGTTTCGCGGGACAGGGGAATTCACCCCTCCACTTT
CASSFAGQGNSPLHF
>TRBJ2-2|TRBV30|-|-
TGTGCCTGGAGTTACGGACAGTCTGGGGAGCTGTTTTTT
CAWSYGQSGELFF
>TRBJ1-4|TRBV4-1|few|-
TGCGCCAGCAGCCAATTTCTGATTAATGAAAAACTGTTTTTT
CASSQFLINEKLFF
>TRBJ2-1|TRBV4-3|-|-
TGCGCCAGCAGCCAAGATCCCCGCCCCCGGGAGCAGTTCTTC
CASSQDPRPREQFF
>TRBJ2-7|TRBV7-9|-|-
TGTGCCAGCAGCCCCTCAACAGGCTACGAGCAGTACTTC
CASSPSTGYEQYF
>TRBJ2-6|TRBV4-3|-|-
TGCGCCAGCAGCCAAGGTCCCCCTGGGGCCAACGTCCTGACTTTC
CASSQGPPGANVLTF
>TRBJ2-7|TRBV23-1|-|-
TGCGCCAGCATCCCGGGACATCCTCTGAGGGAGCAGTACTTC
CASIPGHPLREQYF
>TRBJ2-1|TRBV6-5|-|TRBD2
TGTGCCAGCAGTTCCTTAGCGGGGGGTTACAATGAGCAGTTCTTC
CASSSLAGGYNEQFF
>TRBJ2-6|TRBV5-6|-|-
TGTGCCAGCAGCTTTCGGGCCAACGTCCTGACTTTC
CASSFRANVLTF
>TRBJ2-1|TRBV27|-|-
TGTGCCAGCAGTTTCCTACAGGGGAGGGAGCAGTTCTTC
CASSFLQGREQFF
>TRBJ2-7|TRBV18|-|TRBD1
TGTGCCAGCTCACCTGGTGGACAGGGGGGGATCTACGAGCAGTACTTC
CASSPGGQGGIYEQYF
>TRBJ2-5|TRBV28|-|-
TGTGCCAGCACGCCGGGGCTCTTAGAGACCCAGTACTTC
CASTPGLLETQYF
>TRBJ1-1|TRBV29-1|-|-
TGCAGCGCTGCGAGGGCTAACACTGAAGCTTTCTTT
CSAARANTEAFF
>TRBJ2-3|TRBV2|-|TRBD2
TGTGCCAGCAGTGGTCTAGCGGGGGCTAGCACAGATACGCAGTATTTT
CASSGLAGASTDTQYF
>TRBJ2-7|TRBV4-3|-|-
TGCGCCAGCAGCCAAGCGCTGGCGGGTAGTGGTTACGAGCAGTACTTC
CASSQALAGSGYEQYF
>TRBJ1-2|TRBV6-5|-|-
TGTGCCAGCAGTTCCTGGGAAGGGTACACCTTC
CASSSWEGYTF
>TRBJ1-5|TRBV19|few|TRBD1
TGTGCCAGTAGGCCGGGACAGGGGGCATATGGCAATCAGCCCCAGCATTTT
CASRPGQGAYGNQPQHF
>TRBJ2-7|TRBV7-2|-|-
TGTGCCAGCAGCAGATTCGAGGTCGAGCAGTACTTC
CASSRFEVEQYF
>TRBJ2-1|TRBV5-4|once|TRBD1
TGTGCCAGCAGCTTACGGGACAGGCCTTACAATGAGCAGTTCTTC
CASSLRDRPYNEQFF
>TRBJ1-2|TRBV30|-|-
TGTGCCTGGAGTCCTGACAGGTTTACGTATGGCTACACCTTC
CAWSPDRFTYGYTF
>TRBJ1-6|TRBV27|-|-
TGTGCCAGCAGTTCCCCCCCCCGCGGGGGGATTAATTCACCCCTCCACTTT
CASSSPPRGGINSPLHF
>TRBJ2-7|TRBV6-1|-|TRBD2
TGTGCCAGCAGTGCCTTACTAGCGGGGGAGCAGTACTTC
CASSALLAGEQYF
>TRBJ2-7|TRBV7-2|-|-
TGTGCCAGCAGCTTAGCGAGGGGGGGCCACGAGCAGTACTTC
CASSLARGGHEQYF
>TRBJ2-1|TRBV18|many|TRBD2
TGTGCCAGCTCCCAAACTGGGGAGGGGAGTGAGCAGTTCTTC
CASSQTGEGSEQFF
>TRBJ1-1|TRBV29-1|few|TRBD1
TGCAGCGTTTGGGGACAGCGGACTGAAGCTTTCTTT
CSVWGQRTEAFF
>TRBJ2-3|TRBV29-1|few|-
TGCAGCGTTGGGCTACTCAGCACAGATACGCAGTATTTT
CSVGLLSTDTQYF
>TRBJ2-1|TRBV19|-|TRBD1
TGTGCCAGTAGTTCCGCGCCAGGGGGCGTTTACAATGAGCAGTTCTTC
CASSSAPGGVYNEQFF